These 13 T cell receptor beta chains originate from one sample sequenced in a study of cytomegalovirus exposure and HLA in healthy donors. The PCR contained 60 Vbeta and 13 Jbeta primers. Profiling relied on immunoSEQ multiplex PCR, and the TCRdb table lists in-frame clones only, not all of them. This sample has around 120,000 clones; 80% occur once, and the top ten carry over 2%. Material for sequencing was PBMCs. The receptors stem from a man younger than 40 in good health and CMV-seronegative.

V and J are TRBV5-1 and TRBJ2-1; no definite D call. Trimming took 0 bases from V and 0 from J, leaving 10 bases between them. CDR1 and CDR2 (germline): SGHRS, YFSETQ. This CDR3 is 16 amino acids long. The CDR3 here is CASSLVSSSSYNEQFF. Written as DNA, the CDR3 is TGCGCCAGCAGCTTGGTTTCTTCTAGCTCCTACAATGAGCAGTTCTTC.

Worth noting for this clone: At one of its ends the junction is not consistent with the germline gene, which may arise from a read error. This rearrangement joins TRBV7-9 to TRBJ1-1; D possibly corresponds to TRBD1 (6 bases). CDR1 SEHNR and CDR2 FQNEAQ come from the germline V gene (reference sequence). This CDR3 is built from 13 residues. CDR3 protein: CSSSEDRVPEAFF. The CDR3 bases are TGTTCCAGCAGCGAGGACAGAGTACCTGAAGCTTTCTTT. The entire variable domain, with the rest obtained from reference TRBV7-9 and TRBJ1-1, is as follows: DTGVSQNPRHKITKRGQNVTFRCDPISEHNRLYWYRQTLGQGPEFLTYFQNEAQLEKSRLLSDRFSAERPKGSFSTLEIQRTEQGDSAMYLCSSSEDRVPEAFFGQGTRLTVV.

The V gene is TRBV7-9, the J gene TRBJ1-4; 7 positions match TRBD1. From germline, CDR1 is SEHNR and CDR2 FQNEAQ (reference sequence). Trimming took 0 bases from V and 6 from J; bases not matched to a gene: 4. This CDR3 contains 15 residues. The CDR3 spells CASSLALGGDEKLFF. CDR3 in DNA: TGTGCCAGCAGCTTAGCGCTAGGGGGCGATGAAAAACTGTTTTTT.

This chain's CDR3 is CASSSRDRGLNEQFF. CDR3 DNA sequence: TGTGCCAGCAGTTCTCGGGACAGGGGGCTGAATGAGCAGTTCTTC. V gene TRBV27 combines with J gene TRBJ2-1; 12 bases match TRBD1. The CDR3 has 15 amino acids. The germline V gene has CDR1 MNHEY and CDR2 SMNVEV (reference sequence). V shed 4 bases and J 7 bases; nucleotides not matched to a gene: 5.

This chain joins TRBV5-6 and TRBJ2-1; perhaps TRBD2 as D (6 bases). Looked up from germline, CDR1 is SGHDT and CDR2 is YYEEEE. The CDR3 totals 12 residues. The ends were cut back, 1 base at V and 10 bases at J, with 9 bases in the middle. The CDR3 DNA sequence: TGTGCCAGCAGCTTGCCCGGGGGAGAGCAGTTCTTC. Its protein product is CASSLPGGEQFF.

This clone appeared a single time. The chain carries TRBV27 and TRBJ2-7; D may be TRBD2 (5 bases). The CDR3 spans 16 residues. Between the trimmed V and J ends, which lost 5 bases and 2 bases, there was a span of 19 bases. Germline assignment: CDR1 MNHEY and CDR2 SMNVEV (reference sequence). For the CDR3, the DNA is TGTGCCAGCAGTCCCCTAGGAGCGGCATTCGCCTACGAGCAGTACTTC. Amino acid sequence: CASSPLGAAFAYEQYF.

CDR3 DNA sequence: TGTGCCAGTAATCCCCACGGAGGTCAAGAGACCCAGTACTTC. Amino acids: CASNPHGGQETQYF. This chain connects TRBV19 to TRBJ2-5, with D perhaps matching TRBD2 (5 bases). This CDR3 comprises 14 residues. The V gene lost 7 bases and the J gene lost 2 bases, with 14 bases spanning the gap. The germline V gene encodes CDR1 LNHDA and CDR2 SQIVND (reference sequence).

The chain joins TRBV5-6 to TRBJ2-7; D gene uncertain. There are 13 residues in the CDR3. V lost 4 bases to trimming and J lost 3 bases, with 11 bases between them. Germline V gene lookup returns CDR1 SGHDT and CDR2 YYEEEE. The CDR3 here is CASSPRLVYEQYF. The CDR3 coding sequence is TGTGCCAGCAGCCCGAGGTTAGTCTACGAGCAGTACTTC.

This sequence joins TRBV4-3 and TRBJ2-7; 9 bases are shared with TRBD2. V shed 0 bases and J 4 bases; nucleotides not matched to a gene: 7. This CDR3 is 16 amino acids long. Looked up from germline, CDR1 is LGHNA and CDR2 is YSLEER. The CDR3: CASSQDPAGGRYEQYF. DNA of the CDR3: TGCGCCAGCAGCCAAGACCCAGCGGGAGGACGATACGAGCAGTACTTC.

This chain uses TRBV10-2 with TRBJ2-1; 11 bases agree with TRBD2. This CDR3 has 13 amino acids. From germline, CDR1 is WSHSY and CDR2 SAAADI. Trimming removed 9 bases from V and 8 bases from J; junction bases left unmatched: 6. CDR3 in amino acids: CASSSGRTDEQFF. The CDR3 DNA sequence: TGCGCCAGTTCTAGCGGGAGGACGGATGAGCAGTTCTTC.

The chain carries TRBV10-3 and TRBJ2-3; D perhaps matches TRBD2 (6 bases). V was shortened by 3 bases and J by 5 bases, with 18 bases between the two germline ends. Germline CDR1 is ENHRY and CDR2 is SYGVKD. CDR3 size: 16 residues. The CDR3 coding sequence is TGTGCCATCAGTGAAGGGACTGGAGGATGGGGAGATACGCAGTATTTT. Protein: CAISEGTGGWGDTQYF.

The chain uses TRBV7-2 and TRBJ2-1; D gene ambiguous. V lost 4 bases and J 6 bases, leaving 10 bases between the germline ends. This CDR3 contains 13 residues. The germline V gene has CDR1 SGHTA and CDR2 FQGNSA. The CDR3 bases are TGTGCCAGCAGCTATAATACCGGCAATGAGCAGTTCTTC. Translating it yields CASSYNTGNEQFF.

This rearrangement joins TRBV4-3 to TRBJ2-7; D not certain. Germline loops: CDR1 LGHNA, CDR2 YSLEER. The V end lost 2 bases, the J end lost 0 bases, and 11 bases lay between the germline ends. CDR3 length: 15 residues. CDR3: CASSQLTDSSYEQYF. As DNA, the CDR3 is TGCGCCAGCAGCCAACTTACAGATAGCTCCTACGAGCAGTACTTC.